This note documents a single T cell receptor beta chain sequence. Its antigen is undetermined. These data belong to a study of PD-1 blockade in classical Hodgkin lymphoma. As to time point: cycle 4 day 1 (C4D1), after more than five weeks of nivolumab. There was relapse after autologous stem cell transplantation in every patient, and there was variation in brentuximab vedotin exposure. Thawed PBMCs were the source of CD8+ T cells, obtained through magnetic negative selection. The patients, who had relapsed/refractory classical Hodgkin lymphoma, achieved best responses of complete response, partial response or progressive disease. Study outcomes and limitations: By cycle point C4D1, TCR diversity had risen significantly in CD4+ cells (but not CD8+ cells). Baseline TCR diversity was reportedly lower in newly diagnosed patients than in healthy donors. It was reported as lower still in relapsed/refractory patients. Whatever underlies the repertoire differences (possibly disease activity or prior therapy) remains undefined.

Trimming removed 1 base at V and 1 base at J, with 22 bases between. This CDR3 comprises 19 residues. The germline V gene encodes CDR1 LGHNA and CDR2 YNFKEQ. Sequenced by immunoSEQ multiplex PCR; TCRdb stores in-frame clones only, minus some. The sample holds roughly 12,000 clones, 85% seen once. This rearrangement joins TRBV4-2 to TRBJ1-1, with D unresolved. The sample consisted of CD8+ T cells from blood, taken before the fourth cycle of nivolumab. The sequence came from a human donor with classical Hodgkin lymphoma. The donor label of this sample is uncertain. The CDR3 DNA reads TGTGCCAGCAGCCAAGTTTTAATAATGTTAAAGGGAGAGAACACTGAAGCTTTCTTT. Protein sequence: CASSQVLIMLKGENTEAFF.